Following are 28 T cell receptor beta chains from one sample sequenced in a study of T cells in Graves' hyperthyroidism and ophthalmopathy. The source material, RNA transcripts, was used to amplify TCR beta CDR3 regions. The HTBI set primed first-round TCR CDR3 RT-PCR. TCRdb redid the calling of the multiplex PCR reads with MiXCR, one entry per CDR3 protein. This table holds 600,000 or so distinct CDR3 sequences, 40% to 55% found once. Sequenced: peripheral blood or thyroid tissue (not recorded which). The receptors come from a young woman with Graves' hyperthyroidism.

This chain joins TRBV20-1 and TRBJ2-7; D is undetermined. The ends were cut back, 3 bases at V and 3 bases at J, with 15 bases in the middle. The CDR3 is 14 residues long. In germline, CDR1 is DFQATT, CDR2 SNEGSKA (reference sequence). The CDR3 is CSASYDATSYEQYF. The CDR3, as DNA: TGCAGTGCTAGTTACGACGCCACAAGCTACGAGCAGTACTTC.

This sequence joins TRBV6-2 or TRBV6-3 and TRBJ2-7, with D tentatively TRBD2 (6 bases). The CDR3 has 15 amino acids. The germline V gene encodes CDR1 MNHEY and CDR2 SVGEGT. Trimming removed 6 bases from V and 0 bases from J, with 15 bases in between. The CDR3 loop reads CASRRGLVGSYEQYF. CDR3 sequence (DNA): TGTGCCAGCAGGAGGGGACTTGTCGGCTCCTACGAGCAGTACTTC.

This clonotype has more than one count but fewer than ten. The chain has TRBV6-2 or TRBV6-3 and TRBJ1-1; TRBD1 is a possible D gene (6 bases). Trimming left V 0 bases short and J 4 bases short, with 15 bases between. The CDR3 sequence is 16 residues long. Germline values: CDR1 MNHEY, CDR2 SVGEGT. CDR3 residues: CASSYSYQKGGTEAFF. CDR3 bases: TGTGCCAGCAGTTACTCGTACCAAAAGGGGGGCACTGAAGCTTTCTTT.

This sequence joins TRBV29-1 and TRBJ1-5; D may be TRBD1 (5 bases). The germline CDR1 and CDR2 sequences are SQVTM and ANQGSEA. CDR3 length: 15 amino acids. The CDR3: CSASRQGWSGQPQHF. The CDR3 DNA reads TGCAGTGCTAGTCGGCAGGGTTGGTCCGGTCAGCCCCAGCATTTT.

In this sample, this clonotype turned up a few times. The V call is TRBV29-1, the J call TRBJ1-2; 8 positions agree with TRBD1. Germline V lookup: CDR1 SQVTM, CDR2 ANQGSEA. The CDR3 contains 13 residues. The junction had 11 bases not matched to a gene; V was cut back by 6 bases and J by 8 bases. The CDR3: CSVGGTGTLGYTF. The CDR3 DNA reads as TGCAGCGTAGGAGGGACAGGCACACTGGGCTACACCTTC.

This clonotype was counted ten times or more. The V gene is TRBV7-9, the J gene TRBJ1-2; D is unresolved. The germline V gene has CDR1 SEHNR and CDR2 FQNEAQ (reference sequence). With 3 bases removed from V and 3 bases from J, the gap between germline ends came to 8 bases. The CDR3 spans 13 residues. CDR3: CASSLASDYGYTF. In DNA, the CDR3 is TGTGCCAGCAGCTTGGCATCAGACTATGGCTACACCTTC.

At least ten counts were recorded for this clonotype. The chain recombines TRBV2 with TRBJ1-6, with 7 nucleotides matching TRBD1. Germline values: CDR1 SNHLY, CDR2 FYNNEI. The J segment lost 9 bases and the V segment lost 5 bases, leaving 4 bases of the junction unmatched. The CDR3 totals 13 residues. The CDR3, as DNA: TGTGCCAGCAGTCGGCAGGGGGGTTCACCCCTCCACTTT. It specifies CASSRQGGSPLHF.

The V gene is TRBV2, the J gene TRBJ1-1; D not certain. The CDR3 consists of 13 residues. CDR1 is SNHLY, CDR2 FYNNEI, per germline. V lost 8 bases and J 1 base, leaving 11 bases between the germline ends. CDR3 bases: TGTGCCAGCGTTGTGGACGGGAACACTGAAGCTTTCTTT. Translation: CASVVDGNTEAFF.

This clonotype was seen many times. V usage is TRBV25-1 and J usage is TRBJ1-2; D gene uncertain. This CDR3 region has 13 residues. Trimming took off 2 bases at V and 8 bases at J, with 12 bases between the two ends. Per germline, CDR1 MGHDK and CDR2 SYGVNS. The CDR3 DNA reads as TGTGCCAGCAGTGAAGGTGGGATTTTCGGCTACACCTTC. It is translated as CASSEGGIFGYTF.

This clonotype was picked up a small number of times. This chain connects TRBV7-2 to TRBJ1-4; 9 bases are shared with TRBD1. CDR1 and CDR2 (germline): SGHTA, FQGNSA. V was pared by 6 bases and J by 8 bases, with 7 bases of the junction left unmatched. This CDR3 comprises 14 residues. In DNA, the CDR3 is TGTGCCAGCAGTTTGGACAGGGGAACAGAAAAACTGTTTTTT. This gives the protein CASSLDRGTEKLFF. The whole variable domain, remainder taken from reference TRBV7-2 and TRBJ1-4, is GAGVSQSPSNKVTEKGKDVELRCDPISGHTALYWYRQSLGQGLEFLIYFQGNSAPDKSGLPSDRFSAERTGGSVSTLTIQRTQQEDSAVYLCASSLDRGTEKLFFGSGTQLSVL.

The chain carries TRBV7-9 and TRBJ2-7; TRBD2 aligns across 11 bases. Germline V gene sequence: CDR1 SEHNR, CDR2 FQNEAQ (reference sequence). This CDR3 spans 15 amino acids. With V trimmed by 5 bases and J by 2 bases, 5 bases remained unmatched. CDR3 coding DNA: TGTGCCAGCAGCCAAGATAGCGGGAGGGCCTACGAGCAGTACTTC. Translating it yields CASSQDSGRAYEQYF. Supplemented by reference TRBV7-9 and TRBJ2-7, the full variable domain reads DTGVSQNPRHKITKRGQNVTFRCDPISEHNRLYWYRQTLGQGPEFLTYFQNEAQLEKSRLLSDRFSAERPKGSFSTLEIQRTEQGDSAMYLCASSQDSGRAYEQYFGPGTRLTVT.

The chain has TRBV13 and TRBJ2-7; 8 bases line up with TRBD1. The germline V gene has CDR1 PRHDT and CDR2 FYEKMQ (reference sequence). The trim removed 5 bases at V and 3 bases at J, leaving 12 bases unmatched. CDR3 length: 16 amino acids. In DNA form, the CDR3 reads TGTGCCAGCAGCGTGAATCAGGGGGCAACATTCTACGAGCAGTACTTC. Its protein product is CASSVNQGATFYEQYF.

Concerning this clonotype: One end of the junction does not line up with germline, which may come from a read error. V is TRBV19 and J is TRBJ1-1, with D possibly being TRBD1 (5 bases). Germline CDR1 is LNHDA and CDR2 is SQIVND (reference sequence). This CDR3 contains 12 residues. CDR3 nucleotides: TGTGCCAGTATCGGGGGGTGGACTGAAGTTTTCTTT. Translating it yields CASIGGWTEVFF.

This clonotype was observed a few times. The V and J genes are TRBV12-3 or TRBV12-4 and TRBJ2-2; 7 nucleotides align to TRBD2. This CDR3 region has 12 residues. Trimming took 11 bases from V and 0 from J; bases not matched to a gene: 0. Here the CDR3 reads CAGLANTGELFF. The CDR3 DNA follows: TGTGCCGGACTAGCGAACACCGGGGAGCTGTTTTTT.

Here the CDR3 reads CASSFDRRQETQYF. CDR3 nucleotides: TGTGCCAGCAGCTTCGACCGGCGGCAAGAGACCCAGTACTTC. This chain joins TRBV6-1 and TRBJ2-5; D remains ambiguous. Trimming pared 6 bases from V and 2 bases from J, leaving 13 bases between. CDR1 and CDR2 (germline): MNHNS, SASEGT. CDR3 length: 14 amino acids.

This clonotype turned up a few times. The rearrangement links TRBV5-1 to TRBJ1-3, with D uncertain. The CDR3 consists of 14 residues. The germline V gene encodes CDR1 SGHRS and CDR2 YFSETQ. Trimming stripped 3 bases from V and 0 bases from J, with 7 bases between. DNA of the CDR3: TGCGCCAGCAGCTCCGATCGCTCTGGAAACACCATATATTTT. It yields the protein CASSSDRSGNTIYF.

In this sample, this clonotype turned up many times. The V call is TRBV29-1, the J call TRBJ2-6, with a weak D call TRBD1 (5 bases). In germline, CDR1 is SQVTM, CDR2 ANQGSEA. The CDR3 has 18 residues. V lost 0 bases to trimming and J lost 3 bases, with 18 bases between them. CDR3 amino acids: CSVEELSRAVSGANVLTF. CDR3 in DNA: TGCAGCGTTGAAGAATTGTCCAGGGCGGTGAGTGGGGCCAACGTCCTGACTTTC.

This clonotype appeared a few times. The V and J genes are TRBV20-1 and TRBJ2-5; maybe TRBD2 (6 bases). Germline V lookup: CDR1 DFQATT, CDR2 SNEGSKA (reference sequence). This CDR3 is built from 15 residues. The V end lost 0 bases, the J end lost 1 base, and 12 bases lay between the germline ends. In DNA, the CDR3 is TGCAGTGCTAGAGAGATCAGGCGGGGCCAAGAGACCCAGTACTTC. Translation gives CSAREIRRGQETQYF.

This clonotype came up a few times. J is TRBJ1-6 and V is TRBV6-6; possible D gene TRBD1, 6 bases. With 6 bases removed from V and 9 bases from J, the gap between germline ends came to 18 bases. The germline CDR1 and CDR2 sequences are MNHNY and SVGAGI (reference sequence). The CDR3 is 15 residues long. The chain's CDR3 is CASRPNTGIGSPLHF. The CDR3 coding sequence is TGTGCCAGCAGACCCAATACAGGGATCGGTTCACCCCTCCACTTT.

This chain links TRBV29-1 with TRBJ1-2; weak D call: TRBD1 (5 bases). Per germline, CDR1 SQVTM and CDR2 ANQGSEA. This CDR3 comprises 14 residues. DNA for the CDR3: TGCAGTGATCCGCGACAGAAGGGAAACTATGGCTACACCTTC. Amino acid sequence: CSDPRQKGNYGYTF.

This rearrangement joins TRBV5-1 to TRBJ2-2; 8 bases line up with TRBD1. Germline loops: CDR1 SGHRS, CDR2 YFSETQ. The CDR3 is 15 amino acids. V gave up 4 bases and J gave up 6 bases; unmatched junction bases: 8. CDR3 protein: CASSRTGSNAGELFF. The DNA of the CDR3 is TGCGCCAGCAGCAGGACAGGGTCTAACGCCGGGGAGCTGTTTTTT. Filled out from reference TRBV5-1 and TRBJ2-2, the complete variable domain reads KAGVTQTPRYLIKTRGQQVTLSCSPISGHRSVSWYQQTPGQGLQFLFEYFSETQRNKGNFPGRFSGRQFSNSRSEMNVSTLELGDSALYLCASSRTGSNAGELFFGEGSRLTVL.

This clonotype has more than one count but fewer than ten. A clone one base away is much larger, so this may be a read error. V usage is TRBV10-3 and J usage is TRBJ1-5; D is unclear. Between the trimmed V and J ends, which lost 4 bases and 7 bases, there was a span of 11 bases. CDR1 ENHRY and CDR2 SYGVKD come from the germline V gene. The CDR3 loop spans 13 amino acids. The CDR3 DNA reads TGTGCCATCAGTGCTTGGGTCGGGCAGCCCCAGCATTTT. It encodes CAISAWVGQPQHF.

This clonotype turned up a few times. The junction and the germline gene differ at one end; a read error may be behind it. This sequence joins TRBV7-2 and TRBJ1-2; possibly TRBD1 for D (5 bases). Germline CDR1 SGHTA, CDR2 FQGNSA. The CDR3 length is 15 residues. As DNA, the CDR3 is TGCGCCAGCAGCCAATTCGTGGGACTGAATTATGGCTACACCTTC. Protein sequence: CASSQFVGLNYGYTF.

The chain couples TRBV25-1 to TRBJ2-5; perhaps TRBD2 as D (6 bases). The CDR3 sequence is 13 residues long. Germline values: CDR1 MGHDK, CDR2 SYGVNS. V was pared by 6 bases and J by 7 bases, with 15 bases between. CDR3 sequence: CASSEGRLRTQYF. The CDR3 bases are TGTGCCAGCAGCGAGGGGAGGCTTAGGACCCAGTACTTC.

Comments on this clonotype: One junction end does not reproduce the germline sequence, and a read error may be involved. This chain connects TRBV15 to TRBJ1-3, with a tentative D call TRBD1 (6 bases). The CDR3 spans 14 residues. CDR1 LNHNV and CDR2 YYDKDF come from the germline V gene (reference sequence). Here the CDR3 reads CAIGQTRSGNTTYF. The CDR3 coding sequence is TGTGCCATCGGACAGACACGCTCTGGAAACACCACATATTTT.

The chain links TRBV15 to TRBJ2-1; no definite D call. This CDR3 has 16 residues. The germline V and J ends were trimmed by 4 bases and 4 bases, with 17 bases remaining between them. Per germline, CDR1 LNHNV and CDR2 YYDKDF (reference sequence). CDR3 nucleotides: TGTGCCACCAGCACGTGGTCCGAAGTTGGGTACAATGAGCAGTTCTTC. Translated: CATSTWSEVGYNEQFF.

This clonotype was picked up many times. This sequence joins TRBV6-1 and TRBJ1-2, with 7 bases aligning to TRBD1. The CDR3 extends over 13 amino acids. CDR1 MNHNS and CDR2 SASEGT come from the germline V gene. The junction had 5 bases not matched to a gene; V was cut back by 10 bases and J by 0 bases. The CDR3 loop is CAIRQGPNYGYTF. DNA for the CDR3: TGTGCCATAAGACAGGGACCTAACTATGGCTACACCTTC.

This chain links TRBV20-1 with TRBJ2-5; D is possibly TRBD2 (5 bases). Trimming pared 5 bases from V and 2 bases from J, leaving 12 bases between. Germline values: CDR1 DFQATT, CDR2 SNEGSKA (reference sequence). CDR3 length: 13 amino acids. CDR3 coding DNA: TGCAGTGCTGAAGAGGGAGTACAAGAGACCCAGTACTTC. This sequence encodes CSAEEGVQETQYF.